The 13 T cell receptor beta chains in this list originate from one sample, sequenced in a study of T cell repertoires in cytomegalovirus infection. Their cognate antigens are unknown. TCRdb recomputed calls from the reads with MiXCR, one row per CDR3 protein. In the table there are approximately 150,000 distinct CDR3 sequences, about a fifth of which are singletons. Sequencing used CD8+ T cells from cultured PBMCs, obtained from culture after CMV antigen stimulation. The receptor source for this set is a human donor in good health (CMV status not recorded). Some clones in this sample may be carry-over from other donors' samples.

This clonotype has just a few counts. The chain uses TRBV27 and TRBJ2-3, with D perhaps TRBD2 (6 bases). The CDR3 runs 16 residues. The germline V gene encodes CDR1 MNHEY and CDR2 SMNVEV (reference sequence). V dropped 5 bases and J dropped 2 bases, with 17 bases sitting between them. The CDR3 coding sequence is TGTGCCAGCAGTGCAGCAGGGCGGGGATTCACAGATACGCAGTATTTT. Protein: CASSAAGRGFTDTQYF.

V gene TRBV7-8 combines with J gene TRBJ2-7; D tentatively reads TRBD1 or TRBD2 (5 bases each). This CDR3 region has 15 residues. The germline V gene has CDR1 SGHVS and CDR2 FQNEAQ. Trimming stripped 2 bases from V and 0 bases from J, with 11 bases between. CDR3 coding DNA: TGTGCCAGCAGCTTAATCGGGACGGGCTCCTACGAGCAGTACTTC. Its translation is CASSLIGTGSYEQYF.

This clonotype has only a few counts. V usage is TRBV7-2 and J usage is TRBJ1-3, with TRBD1 identical over 7 bases. Trimming cost V 3 bases and J 2 bases; bases outside gene matches: 10. CDR1 is SGHTA and CDR2 is FQGNSA in the germline V gene. The CDR3 is 17 residues long. CDR3 in amino acids: CASSLVGGFNPGNTIYF. The CDR3, as DNA: TGTGCCAGCAGCTTGGTAGGGGGCTTCAACCCTGGAAACACCATATATTTT. The full variable domain, in which reference TRBV7-2 and TRBJ1-3 provide the parts outside the CDR3, is GAGVSQSPSNKVTEKGKDVELRCDPISGHTALYWYRQSLGQGLEFLIYFQGNSAPDKSGLPSDRFSAERTGGSVSTLTIQRTQQEDSAVYLCASSLVGGFNPGNTIYFGEGSWLTVV.

This chain connects TRBV5-1 to TRBJ2-5; 8 bases are shared with TRBD1. V gave up 3 bases and J gave up 5 bases; unmatched junction bases: 3. The CDR3 sequence is 13 residues long. CDR1 and CDR2 (germline): SGHRS, YFSETQ. The DNA for the CDR3 is TGCGCCAGCAGCTCGGACAGGGCTGAGACCCAGTACTTC. Protein sequence: CASSSDRAETQYF.

The V gene is TRBV7-3, the J gene TRBJ2-1; a weak D match, TRBD1 (5 bases). V lost 1 base and J lost 4, with 11 bases in between. Germline V gives CDR1 SGHTA, CDR2 FQGTGA. The CDR3 is 15 amino acids. The CDR3 is CASSLNAGPYNEQFF. The CDR3 DNA is TGTGCCAGCAGCTTAAACGCAGGGCCGTACAATGAGCAGTTCTTC. Supplemented by reference TRBV7-3 and TRBJ2-1, the full variable domain reads GAGVSQTPSNKVTEKGKYVELRCDPISGHTALYWYRQSLGQGPEFLIYFQGTGAADDSGLPNDRFFAVRPEGSVSTLKIQRTERGDSAVYLCASSLNAGPYNEQFFGPGTRLTVL.

The V call is TRBV9, the J call TRBJ2-3, with a weak D call TRBD2 (6 bases). Germline CDR1 and CDR2: SGDLS and YYNGEE. The CDR3 runs to 15 residues. V was clipped by 0 bases and J by 2 bases, with 10 bases between them. This CDR3 reads CASSVEEGSTDTQYF. CDR3 DNA sequence: TGTGCCAGCAGCGTAGAGGAGGGGTCCACAGATACGCAGTATTTT.

The chain carries TRBV4-3 and TRBJ1-2, with 9 nucleotides matching TRBD1. From germline, CDR1 is LGHNA and CDR2 YSLEER. The V gene end was trimmed by 5 bases and the J gene end by 7 bases; junction bases not matched to a gene: 5. The CDR3 is 13 residues long. In nucleotides, the CDR3 is TGCGCCAGCAGCAACAGGGGGCCGGGTGGCTACACCTTC. Its translation is CASSNRGPGGYTF.

This clonotype has just a few counts. This sequence joins TRBV7-3 and TRBJ1-1; D remains ambiguous. This CDR3 has 14 residues. The V and J ends lost 5 bases and 0 bases respectively, with 10 bases between them. Germline V lookup: CDR1 SGHTA, CDR2 FQGTGA. The CDR3: CASSINSLNTEAFF. CDR3 DNA: TGTGCCAGCAGCATAAACTCATTGAACACTGAAGCTTTCTTT.

In this sample, this clonotype turned up a few times. The chain is built from TRBV12-3 or TRBV12-4 and TRBJ1-1; possibly TRBD1 for D (5 bases). The ends were cut back, 4 bases at V and 11 bases at J, with 8 bases in the middle. This CDR3 contains 10 residues. The CDR3 DNA sequence: TGTGCCAGCAGTTCAGGGTATGCTTTCTTT. Translating gives CASSSGYAFF.

The chain combines TRBV27 with TRBJ1-5; no clear D gene. Germline V lookup: CDR1 MNHEY, CDR2 SMNVEV (reference sequence). Trimming took off 3 bases at V and 4 bases at J, with 10 bases between the two ends. The CDR3 sequence is 14 residues long. The CDR3 loop reads CASSFSNANQPQHF. CDR3 in DNA: TGTGCCAGCAGTTTTAGCAATGCGAATCAGCCCCAGCATTTT.

This clonotype occurred a few times. This chain uses TRBV4-3 with TRBJ1-2; TRBD1 matches 7 bases. Germline V gene sequence: CDR1 LGHNA, CDR2 YSLEER. This CDR3 region has 15 residues. The J segment lost 3 bases and the V segment lost 4 bases, leaving 8 bases of the junction unmatched. CDR3 sequence (DNA): TGCGCCAGCAGCCCTGACAGGGCGGGCTACTATGGCTACACCTTC. Its protein is CASSPDRAGYYGYTF.

The rearrangement joins TRBV7-2 to TRBJ2-2; 13 bases align to TRBD2. Germline values: CDR1 SGHTA, CDR2 FQGNSA. V was clipped by 1 base and J by 5 bases; unmatched bases: 13. The CDR3 runs to 20 residues. The CDR3 protein is CASSLGFRLAGGRGTGELFF. DNA for the CDR3: TGTGCCAGCAGCTTAGGTTTCCGACTAGCGGGGGGCAGAGGGACCGGGGAGCTGTTTTTT.

The rearrangement uses TRBV28 and TRBJ1-5; the match to TRBD1 covers 8 bases. The CDR3 loop spans 15 amino acids. Germline values: CDR1 MDHEN, CDR2 SYDVKM. The V segment lost 6 bases and the J segment 6 bases; nucleotides outside the gene matches: 10. CDR3 sequence reads: CASRPGQGRGQPQHF. The CDR3 bases are TGTGCCAGCAGACCCGGACAGGGACGGGGTCAGCCCCAGCATTTT.